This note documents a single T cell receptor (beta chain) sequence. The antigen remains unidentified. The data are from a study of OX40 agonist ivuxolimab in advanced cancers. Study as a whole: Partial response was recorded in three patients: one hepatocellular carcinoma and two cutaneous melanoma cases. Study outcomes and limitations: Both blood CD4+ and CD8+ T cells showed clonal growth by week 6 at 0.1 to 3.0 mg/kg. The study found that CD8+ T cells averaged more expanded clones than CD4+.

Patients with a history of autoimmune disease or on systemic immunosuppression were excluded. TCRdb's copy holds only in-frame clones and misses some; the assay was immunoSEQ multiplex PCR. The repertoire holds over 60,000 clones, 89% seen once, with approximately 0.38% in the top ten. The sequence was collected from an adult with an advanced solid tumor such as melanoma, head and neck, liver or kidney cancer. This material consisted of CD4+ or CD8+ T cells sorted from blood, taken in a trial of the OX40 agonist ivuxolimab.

For the CDR3, the DNA is TGTGCCAGCTCACCACAGGCACTAGCGGGAGGTCCCACAGATACGCAGTATTTT. Translating it yields CASSPQALAGGPTDTQYF. The chain links TRBV18 to TRBJ2-3; 12 bases match TRBD2. Trimming cost V 1 base and J 2 bases; bases outside gene matches: 7. CDR1 is KGHSH and CDR2 is LQKENI in the germline V gene. The CDR3 runs 18 residues.